The present entry profiles one T cell receptor beta chain with its context. Its cognate antigen is unknown. This sample was taken from a study of response to subunit inactivated influenza vaccine. Study-level findings and limits: Only a handful of new T cells, the authors suggested, are recruited with each seasonal influenza vaccination.

The ends were cut back, 3 bases at V and 8 bases at J, with 13 bases in the middle. The CDR3 totals 12 residues. Germline CDR1 reads DFQATT; CDR2 reads SNEGSKA (reference sequence). One entry per CDR3 protein results from TCRdb running MiXCR on the RT-PCR reads. The sample carries under 800,000 distinct CDR3 sequences, around 14% recorded once. This rearrangement joins TRBV20-1 to TRBJ1-2; unclear D gene. The sequenced sample was PBMCs from blood, obtained 14 to 15 days before vaccination. This clonotype was obtained from a man aged 45-65 years who received an inactivated influenza vaccine. The CDR3 here is CSARNQAGGYTF. As DNA, the CDR3 is TGCAGTGCTAGGAACCAAGCGGGGGGCTACACCTTC.